This is a list of T cell receptor beta chains from one sample in a study of blood T cell repertoires in COVID-19. Here immunoSEQ multiplex PCR was the method, and the copy in TCRdb shows in-frame clones only, minus some. The sample records approximately 34,000 clones, 75% to 90% being singletons. What was sequenced was peripheral blood. These receptors all come from a woman aged 65 to 85 with acute or convalescent COVID-19. Each CDR3 is given with its conserved first and last residue. The D gene is left open where the match is weak. Clone size is given for some rows only: seen once, a few or many times, or a class if the clone is expanded.

D: .; size: few; J: TRBJ1-1; V: TRBV6-5; CDR3: CASSPQVSGTEAFF; DNA: TGTGCCAGCAGTCCACAGGTATCAGGCACTGAAGCTTTCTTT
D: TRBD1; size: once; J: TRBJ1-1; V: TRBV7-6; CDR3: CASSRKWGQGGLDTEAFF; DNA: TGTGCCAGCAGCCGAAAATGGGGACAGGGAGGATTGGACACTGAAGCTTTCTTT
D: TRBD2; size: .; J: TRBJ2-1; V: TRBV6-4; CDR3: CASRRAAGGYNEQFF; DNA: TGTGCCAGCAGGAGGGCGGCGGGGGGTTACAATGAGCAGTTCTTC
D: TRBD2; size: .; J: TRBJ2-3; V: TRBV9; CDR3: CASSASGGGWDTQYF; DNA: TGTGCCAGCAGCGCATCGGGGGGTGGATGGGATACGCAGTATTTT
D: TRBD2; size: .; J: TRBJ2-1; V: TRBV20-1; CDR3: CSASGPKKGGLGNEQFF; DNA: TGCAGTGCTAGTGGACCCAAGAAGGGAGGGTTGGGGAATGAGCAGTTCTTC
D: TRBD1; size: once; J: TRBJ2-7; V: TRBV25-1; CDR3: CASLGQGGEQYF; DNA: TGTGCCAGCCTGGGACAGGGCGGTGAGCAGTACTTC
D: TRBD2; size: .; J: TRBJ2-1; V: TRBV7-8; CDR3: CASSRKGSGGLNEQFF; DNA: TGTGCCAGCAGCAGGAAGGGTAGCGGGGGGCTCAATGAGCAGTTCTTC
D: TRBD2; size: .; J: TRBJ2-2; V: TRBV11-3; CDR3: CASRESGGGTGELFF; DNA: TGTGCCAGCAGGGAGTCTGGGGGGGGCACCGGGGAGCTGTTTTTT
D: TRBD2; size: .; J: TRBJ2-5; V: TRBV19; CDR3: CASTGGVAGEETQYF; DNA: TGTGCCAGTACCGGGGGGGTAGCGGGAGAAGAGACCCAGTACTTC
D: TRBD1; size: few; J: TRBJ2-7; V: TRBV20-1; CDR3: CSASKGADEQYF; DNA: TGCAGTGCTAGTAAGGGGGCCGACGAGCAGTACTTC
D: .; size: many; J: TRBJ1-1; V: TRBV6-5; CDR3: CASSYRTEFVKEAFF; DNA: TGTGCCAGCAGTTATCGGACAGAGTTCGTAAAAGAGGCTTTCTTT
D: .; size: .; J: TRBJ2-1; V: TRBV4-1; CDR3: CASSQSGSSGSSYNEQFF; DNA: TGCGCCAGCAGCCAGTCAGGCAGTAGCGGATCTTCCTACAATGAGCAGTTCTTC
D: .; size: .; J: TRBJ2-7; V: TRBV18; CDR3: CASSPREYEQYF; DNA: TGTGCCAGCTCACCACGGGAGTACGAGCAGTACTTC
D: .; size: .; J: TRBJ1-1; V: TRBV6-5; CDR3: CASSLMGPTGTEAFF; DNA: TGTGCCAGCAGCCTTATGGGCCCGACGGGGACTGAAGCTTTCTTT